This T cell receptor beta chain originates from a study of metastatic and nonmetastatic thyroid tumors. Authors' data handling: It was from CDR3 differences across clinicopathological groups that a distant-metastasis classifier for papillary thyroid cancer was built. Via MiXCR, TCRdb re-called the PCR reads. Clone size and V and J calls follow TCRdb, not the original study. The profile covers 50,000 or so clones, with around 20% appearing a single time and roughly 3.8% taken by the ten largest. Not a single patient had been given any form of treatment at any point before undergoing thyroid surgery. A few counts support this clone. The ends were cut back, 2 bases at V and 3 bases at J, with 21 bases in the middle. CDR1 is MNHNS and CDR2 is SASEGT in the germline V gene. The length of the CDR3 is 18 residues.

The material sequenced was blood. This sequence joins TRBV6-1 and TRBJ2-3; D is possibly TRBD2 (6 bases). This sequence originates from a male donor with papillary thyroid cancer or a benign thyroid nodule (not recorded which). Some clones in this sample may be carry-over from other donors' samples. CDR3: CASSESPLLAGLTDTQYF. For the CDR3, the DNA is TGTGCCAGCAGTGAATCCCCTCTACTAGCTGGGTTAACAGATACGCAGTATTTT.